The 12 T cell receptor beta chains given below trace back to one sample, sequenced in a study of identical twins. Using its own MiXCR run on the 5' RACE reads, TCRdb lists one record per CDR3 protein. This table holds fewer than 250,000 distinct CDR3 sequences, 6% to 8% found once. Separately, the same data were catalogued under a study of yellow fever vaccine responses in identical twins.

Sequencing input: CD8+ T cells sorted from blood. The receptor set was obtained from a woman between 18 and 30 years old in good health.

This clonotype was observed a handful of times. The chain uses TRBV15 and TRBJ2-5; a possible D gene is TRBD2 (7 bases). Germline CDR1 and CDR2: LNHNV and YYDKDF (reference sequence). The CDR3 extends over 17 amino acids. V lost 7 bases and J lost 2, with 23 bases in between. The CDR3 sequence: CATTPGAGVTSQETQYF. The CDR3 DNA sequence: TGTGCCACCACACCGGGGGCGGGAGTCACTAGTCAAGAGACCCAGTACTTC.

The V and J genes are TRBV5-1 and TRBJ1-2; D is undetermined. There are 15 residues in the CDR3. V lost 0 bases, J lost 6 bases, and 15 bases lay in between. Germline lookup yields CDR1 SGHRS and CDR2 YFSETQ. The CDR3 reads CASSLVVDSFHGYTF. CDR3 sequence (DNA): TGCGCCAGCAGCTTGGTTGTAGATTCCTTCCATGGCTACACCTTC. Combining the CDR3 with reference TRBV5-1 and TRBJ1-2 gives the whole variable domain KAGVTQTPRYLIKTRGQQVTLSCSPISGHRSVSWYQQTPGQGLQFLFEYFSETQRNKGNFPGRFSGRQFSNSRSEMNVSTLELGDSALYLCASSLVVDSFHGYTFGSGTRLTVV.

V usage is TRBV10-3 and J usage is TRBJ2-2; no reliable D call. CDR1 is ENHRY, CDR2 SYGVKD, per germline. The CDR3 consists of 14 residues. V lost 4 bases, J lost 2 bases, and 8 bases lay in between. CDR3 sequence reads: CAISGSYNTGELFF. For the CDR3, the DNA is TGTGCCATCAGTGGGTCCTATAACACCGGGGAGCTGTTTTTT.

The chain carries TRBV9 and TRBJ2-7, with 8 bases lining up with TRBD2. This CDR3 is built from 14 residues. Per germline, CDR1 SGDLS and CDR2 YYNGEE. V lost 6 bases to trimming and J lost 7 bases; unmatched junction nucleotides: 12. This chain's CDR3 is CASTEAGDSREQYF. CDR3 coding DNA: TGTGCCAGCACCGAAGCGGGAGATTCGAGGGAGCAGTACTTC.

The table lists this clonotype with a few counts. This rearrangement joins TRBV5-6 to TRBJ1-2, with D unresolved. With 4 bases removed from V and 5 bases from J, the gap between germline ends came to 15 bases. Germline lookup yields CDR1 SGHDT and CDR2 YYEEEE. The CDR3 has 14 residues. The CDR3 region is CASSPMMAEYGYTF. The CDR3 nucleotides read TGTGCCAGCAGCCCTATGATGGCAGAGTATGGCTACACCTTC.

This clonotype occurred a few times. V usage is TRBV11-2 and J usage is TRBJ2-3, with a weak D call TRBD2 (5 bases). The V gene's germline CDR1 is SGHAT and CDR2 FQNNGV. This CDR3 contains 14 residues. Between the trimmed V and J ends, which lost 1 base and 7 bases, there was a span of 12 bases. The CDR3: CASSLVGMGNTQYF. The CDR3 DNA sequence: TGTGCCAGCAGCTTAGTCGGGATGGGAAATACGCAGTATTTT. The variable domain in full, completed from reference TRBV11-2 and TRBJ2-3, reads EAGVAQSPRYKIIEKRQSVAFWCNPISGHATLYWYQQILGQGPKLLIQFQNNGVVDDSQLPKDRFSAERLKGVDSTLKIQPAKLEDSAVYLCASSLVGMGNTQYFGPGTRLTVL.

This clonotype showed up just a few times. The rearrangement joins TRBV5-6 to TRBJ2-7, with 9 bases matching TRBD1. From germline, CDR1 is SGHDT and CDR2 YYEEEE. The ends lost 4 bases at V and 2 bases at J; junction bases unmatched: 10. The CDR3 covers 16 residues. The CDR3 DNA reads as TGTGCCAGCAGCCCACGGGACAGGGAGTCCCCCTACGAGCAGTACTTC. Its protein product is CASSPRDRESPYEQYF.

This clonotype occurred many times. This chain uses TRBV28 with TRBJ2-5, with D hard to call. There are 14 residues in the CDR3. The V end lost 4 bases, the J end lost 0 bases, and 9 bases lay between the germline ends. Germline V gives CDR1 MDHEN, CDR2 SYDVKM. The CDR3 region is CASSWSDYQETQYF. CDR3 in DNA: TGTGCCAGCAGTTGGTCCGATTACCAAGAGACCCAGTACTTC.

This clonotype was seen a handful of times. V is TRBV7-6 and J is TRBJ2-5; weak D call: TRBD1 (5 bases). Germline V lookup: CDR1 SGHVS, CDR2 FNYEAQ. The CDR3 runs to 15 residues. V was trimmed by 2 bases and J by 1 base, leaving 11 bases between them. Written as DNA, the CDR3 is TGTGCCAGCAGCTTAATCGACAGTATCCAAGAGACCCAGTACTTC. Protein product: CASSLIDSIQETQYF. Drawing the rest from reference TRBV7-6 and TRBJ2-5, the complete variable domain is GAGVSQSPRYKVTKRGQDVALRCDPISGHVSLYWYRQALGQGPEFLTYFNYEAQQDKSGLPNDRFSAERPEGSISTLTIQRTEQRDSAMYRCASSLIDSIQETQYFGPGTRLLVL.

The CDR3 DNA sequence: TGTGCCAGCAGACGGGACAGGGGGCTTATAGATTCACCCCTCCACTTT. It translates to CASRRDRGLIDSPLHF. The chain employs TRBV7-8 and TRBJ1-6; 12 bases align to TRBD1. After removal of 6 bases from V and 8 bases from J, the junction contained 8 bases not matched to a gene. Germline V lookup: CDR1 SGHVS, CDR2 FQNEAQ. The length of the CDR3 is 16 residues.

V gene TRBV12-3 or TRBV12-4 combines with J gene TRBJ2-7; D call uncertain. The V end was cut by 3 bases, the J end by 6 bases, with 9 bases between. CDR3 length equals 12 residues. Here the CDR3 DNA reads TGTGCCAGCAGTTTTGATTTGGGCGAGCAGTACGTC. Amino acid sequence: CASSFDLGEQYV.

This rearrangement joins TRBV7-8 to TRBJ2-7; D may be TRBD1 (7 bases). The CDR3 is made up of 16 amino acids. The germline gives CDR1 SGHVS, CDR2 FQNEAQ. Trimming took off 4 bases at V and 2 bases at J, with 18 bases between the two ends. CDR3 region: CASSSAWGDSPYEQYF. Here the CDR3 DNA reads TGTGCCAGCAGCTCCGCATGGGGGGACAGCCCCTACGAGCAGTACTTC. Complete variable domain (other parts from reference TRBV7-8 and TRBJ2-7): GAGVSQSPRYKVAKRGQDVALRCDPISGHVSLFWYQQALGQGPEFLTYFQNEAQLDKSGLPSDRFFAERPEGSVSTLKIQRTQQEDSAVYLCASSSAWGDSPYEQYFGPGTRLTVT.